This T cell receptor (beta chain) was documented in a study of blood T cell repertoires in COVID-19. At the level of the study: The analysed material was cDNA or gDNA that came from T cells, B-cell-depleted T cells, or PBMCs.

Per the study methods: Estimation of nucleated cell counts relied on the amplification of reference gene primers. Only in-frame clones appear in the TCRdb table, and some are missing; sequencing was by immunoSEQ multiplex PCR. V and J calls and clone size follow that table, whereas D and trimming were derived from the DNA. This sample has 200,000 to 250,000 clones, with about 90% found just once. Recruitment covered under 25 US areas and drew participants whose ages spanned roughly 18 to 95 years. The CDR3 length is 16 residues. The germline V gene encodes CDR1 GTSNPN and CDR2 SVGIG (reference sequence). The V gene end was trimmed by 2 bases and the J gene end by 8 bases; junction bases not matched to a gene: 10.

The rearrangement joins TRBV30 to TRBJ2-1; 12 nucleotides line up with TRBD2. Material: PBMCs or T cells enriched from blood (not recorded which). The sequence was collected from a woman between 45 and 65 years old with acute COVID-19. CDR3 in amino acids: CAWSKKTSGRVDEQFF. The CDR3 coding sequence is TGTGCCTGGAGTAAAAAGACTAGCGGGAGAGTCGATGAGCAGTTCTTC.